This T cell receptor beta chain was identified in a study of early T cells in non-severe SARS-CoV-2 infection. Across the whole study: Bulk RNA from unsorted whole blood was sequenced; chains were unpaired. Findings and caveats of the study: VDJdb matching skewed toward anti-spike CD8 responses, missing private and CD4 specificities.

V trimming: 7 bases; J trimming: 5 bases; junction bases outside the gene matches: 4. From germline, CDR1 is WSHSY and CDR2 SAAADI. The CDR3 covers 13 residues. Individual cDNA molecules were tagged with unique molecular identifiers, the study reported. TCRdb ran MiXCR on the 5' RACE reads and lists one entry per CDR3 protein. This sample yields tens of thousands of distinct CDR3 sequences, of which about 6.8% are seen a single time; 20% to 25% belongs to the top ten. Details on this clonotype: Its antigen is undetermined.

The chain is built from TRBV10-2 and TRBJ1-4, with TRBD1 matching over 7 bases. The TCR was taken from an adult who was a healthcare worker with PCR-confirmed SARS-CoV-2 infection or an uninfected control (not recorded which). Specimen: whole blood, collected at baseline. CDR3: CASKPGQNEKLFF. The CDR3 coding sequence is TGCGCCAGCAAACCGGGACAGAATGAAAAACTGTTTTTT.